These 10 T cell receptor beta chains came from one sample sequenced in a study of CD8 T cells in ankylosing spondylitis. Study-wide findings and caveats: Seemingly characteristic of ankylosing spondylitis blood was a TCR beta motif consisting of several highly homologous variants.

The antigens these receptors bind are not known. Each CDR3 protein is one row after TCRdb ran MiXCR on the 5' RACE reads. The profile shows over 700,000 distinct CDR3 sequences, about 20% of them singletons. Input material: blood, either unsorted or a sorted T cell fraction (not recorded which). The source is a male donor with ankylosing spondylitis.

The J gene is TRBJ2-5, the V gene TRBV20-1; D is uncertain. CDR1 and CDR2 (germline): DFQATT, SNEGSKA (reference sequence). CDR3 length: 13 amino acids. The V gene lost 3 bases and the J gene lost 1 base, with 9 bases spanning the gap. CDR3 DNA sequence: TGCAGTGCTAGCCTTGATAGCCAAGAGACCCAGTACTTC. Protein product: CSASLDSQETQYF.

The table lists this clonotype with a few counts. The V call is TRBV7-6, the J call TRBJ2-4; 9 bases are a match to TRBD2. The CDR3 is 18 amino acids. The J segment lost 1 base and the V segment lost 1 base, leaving 8 bases of the junction unmatched. From germline, CDR1 is SGHVS and CDR2 FNYEAQ. The CDR3 protein is CASSLGGSRGGAKNIQYF. CDR3 bases: TGTGCCAGCAGCTTAGGTGGTTCGCGGGGGGGCGCCAAAAACATTCAGTACTTC.

The chain uses TRBV5-1 and TRBJ1-1, with a possible D match to TRBD1 (6 bases). This CDR3 spans 16 amino acids. CDR1 is SGHRS and CDR2 is YFSETQ in the germline V gene. Between the trimmed V and J ends, which lost 4 bases and 4 bases, there was a span of 20 bases. Written as DNA, the CDR3 is TGCGCCAGCAGCGGCGCGAATGAGGGGGTGGGCACTGAAGCTTTCTTT. This sequence encodes CASSGANEGVGTEAFF. Using reference TRBV5-1 and TRBJ1-1 for the parts outside the CDR3, the full variable domain is KAGVTQTPRYLIKTRGQQVTLSCSPISGHRSVSWYQQTPGQGLQFLFEYFSETQRNKGNFPGRFSGRQFSNSRSEMNVSTLELGDSALYLCASSGANEGVGTEAFFGQGTRLTVV.

In this sample, this clonotype turned up once. The rearrangement joins TRBV7-2 to TRBJ2-3; D uncertain. CDR1 SGHTA and CDR2 FQGNSA come from the germline V gene. The CDR3 extends over 16 amino acids. V shed 5 bases and J shed 2 bases, with 17 bases lying between them. The CDR3 reads CASSPTLGRFTDTQYF. The CDR3 DNA reads TGTGCCAGCAGCCCCACCTTAGGACGGTTCACAGATACGCAGTATTTT.

This sequence joins TRBV20-1 and TRBJ2-7; D possibly corresponds to TRBD1 (5 bases). Germline lookup yields CDR1 DFQATT and CDR2 SNEGSKA (reference sequence). The CDR3 is 13 amino acids. Trimming stripped 3 bases from V and 7 bases from J, with 16 bases between. The CDR3 coding sequence is TGCAGTGCTAGCCCCGGACACCCTCGGGAGCAGTACTTC. It codes for CSASPGHPREQYF.

This clonotype appeared a few times. This chain connects TRBV12-5 to TRBJ2-3; the D gene could be TRBD1 or TRBD2 (6 bases each). The germline V and J ends were trimmed by 1 base and 2 bases, with 10 bases remaining between them. The germline gives CDR1 LGHNT, CDR2 FRNRAP. The CDR3 covers 15 residues. CDR3: CASGLAPGATDTQYF. The CDR3 DNA sequence: TGTGCTAGTGGTTTGGCCCCGGGGGCCACAGATACGCAGTATTTT.

V is TRBV12-3 or TRBV12-4 and J is TRBJ2-1; D might be TRBD2 (7 bases). The CDR3 is 15 amino acids. V lost 3 bases, J lost 8 bases, and 17 bases lay in between. The CDR3 DNA reads TGTGCCAGCAGTTTCATCCGGGGGGCAGGGGATGAGCAGTTCTTC. It translates to CASSFIRGAGDEQFF.

This clonotype appeared a few times. The rearrangement uses TRBV29-1 and TRBJ2-1; unclear D gene. The length of the CDR3 is 12 residues. Germline lookup yields CDR1 SQVTM and CDR2 ANQGSEA. The V end lost 7 bases, the J end lost 1 base, and 8 bases lay between the germline ends. Here the CDR3 DNA reads TGCAGCGCAGGCGTTTCCTACAATGAGCAGTTCTTC. It yields the protein CSAGVSYNEQFF.

This clonotype was seen more than once but under ten times. This chain connects TRBV20-1 to TRBJ2-2; TRBD2 aligns across 7 bases. This CDR3 is 15 amino acids long. Germline V CDR1 and CDR2: DFQATT, SNEGSKA (reference sequence). V trimming: 3 bases; J trimming: 4 bases; junction bases outside the gene matches: 8. CDR3 in DNA: TGCAGTGCTAGGGGATCCGGGACTATCACCGGGGAGCTGTTTTTT. Protein product: CSARGSGTITGELFF.

This clonotype has more than one count but fewer than ten. This rearrangement joins TRBV5-6 to TRBJ2-1; D may be TRBD1 (6 bases). Per germline, CDR1 SGHDT and CDR2 YYEEEE. V lost 5 bases and J 0 bases, leaving 9 bases between the germline ends. This CDR3 region has 14 residues. The CDR3 nucleotides read TGTGCCAGCAGGAACAGGGCCTCCTACAATGAGCAGTTCTTC. Protein sequence: CASRNRASYNEQFF.